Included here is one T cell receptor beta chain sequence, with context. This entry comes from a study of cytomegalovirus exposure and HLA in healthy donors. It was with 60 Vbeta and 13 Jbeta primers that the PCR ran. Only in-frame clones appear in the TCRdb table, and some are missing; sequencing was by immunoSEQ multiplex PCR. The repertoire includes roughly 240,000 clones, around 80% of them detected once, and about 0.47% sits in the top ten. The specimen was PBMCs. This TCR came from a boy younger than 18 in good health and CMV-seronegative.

DNA for the CDR3: TGTGCCAGCAGTGAATCCGACTCCAATCGGGAAGATACGCAGTATTTT. Its translation: CASSESDSNREDTQYF. The chain carries TRBV25-1 and TRBJ2-3; tentative D call: TRBD2 (5 bases). The CDR3 has 16 residues. Trimming pared 1 base from V and 5 bases from J, leaving 16 bases between. CDR1 MGHDK and CDR2 SYGVNS come from the germline V gene.